One sample yielded the 15 T cell receptor beta chains listed below, sequenced in a study of T cell repertoires in cytomegalovirus infection. TCRdb itself ran the reads through MiXCR, one entry per CDR3 protein. The table lists 300,000 to 450,000 distinct CDR3 sequences, 18% of them singletons. The sample consisted of PBMCs. The receptors stem from a human donor in good health (CMV status not recorded). Some clones in this sample may be carry-over from other donors' samples.

The sample holds many counts of this clonotype. The genes are TRBV7-2 and TRBJ2-1; the D gene is possibly TRBD1 (6 bases). V was trimmed by 5 bases and J by 1 base, leaving 12 bases between them. This CDR3 spans 15 amino acids. In germline, CDR1 is SGHTA, CDR2 FQGNSA. The CDR3 protein is CASSLRRGSYNEQFF. In DNA, the CDR3 is TGTGCCAGCAGCCTCCGCAGGGGATCCTACAATGAGCAGTTCTTC.

The V gene is TRBV12-3 or TRBV12-4, the J gene TRBJ2-1; weak D call: TRBD2 (5 bases). V lost 3 bases, J lost 6 bases, and 21 bases lay in between. The CDR3 totals 17 residues. The CDR3 DNA reads TGTGCCAGCAGTTTGGGATTTTCGGAACTAGGGATCAATGAGCAGTTCTTC. Encoded protein: CASSLGFSELGINEQFF.

This clonotype occurred a few times. In DNA form, the CDR3 reads TGTGCCAGCAGCAACGGTTACAATGAGCAGTTCTTC. It codes for CASSNGYNEQFF. This sequence joins TRBV7-9 and TRBJ2-1, with D unclear. Germline lookup yields CDR1 SEHNR and CDR2 FQNEAQ (reference sequence). CDR3 length equals 12 residues. V dropped 5 bases and J dropped 4 bases, with 6 bases sitting between them.

This clonotype was found many times. The V and J genes are TRBV27 and TRBJ2-1, with a possible D match to TRBD2 (5 bases). Germline V CDR1 and CDR2: MNHEY, SMNVEV (reference sequence). This CDR3 is 17 amino acids long. With 4 bases removed from V and 4 bases from J, the gap between germline ends came to 20 bases. In DNA form, the CDR3 reads TGTGCCAGCAGTTCACCACTAGGAAGGGTAGCGTACAATGAGCAGTTCTTC. Residues: CASSSPLGRVAYNEQFF.

Sample share makes this clonotype medium-sized. The genes are TRBV28 and TRBJ2-7, with TRBD2 as a possible D gene (5 bases). This CDR3 has 14 residues. Trimming pared 5 bases from V and 2 bases from J, leaving 13 bases between. Germline lookup yields CDR1 MDHEN and CDR2 SYDVKM. The CDR3 spells CASSPILEAYEQYF. CDR3 DNA sequence: TGTGCCAGCAGTCCAATACTAGAAGCCTACGAGCAGTACTTC.

To note about this clonotype: Compared with germline, one end of the junction differs, possibly owing to a read error. The CDR3 nucleotides read TGTGCCAGCAGTATAGCGGCAGATACGCAGTATTTT. This sequence encodes CASSIAADTQYF. This chain joins TRBV12-3 or TRBV12-4 and TRBJ2-3; weak D call: TRBD2 (6 bases). The CDR3 length is 12 residues.

The J gene is TRBJ2-5, the V gene TRBV6-1; 15 bases map to TRBD2. V shed 7 bases and J 4 bases; nucleotides not matched to a gene: 7. CDR1 is MNHNS and CDR2 is SASEGT in the germline V gene. This CDR3 is built from 16 residues. The CDR3 DNA reads as TGTGCCAGCATGGGGACTAGCGGGAGGTCTGGAGAGACCCAGTACTTC. This encodes CASMGTSGRSGETQYF.

This clonotype was observed a handful of times. This chain connects TRBV5-1 to TRBJ2-3, with D possibly matching TRBD1 (6 bases). The CDR3 is made up of 15 amino acids. Trimming took 3 bases from V and 2 from J, leaving 13 bases between them. Germline values: CDR1 SGHRS, CDR2 YFSETQ. This chain's CDR3 is CASSSPTGYTDTQYF. The CDR3 nucleotides are TGCGCCAGCAGCTCCCCGACAGGCTACACAGATACGCAGTATTTT.

Ten or more counts support this clonotype. The rearrangement joins TRBV7-6 to TRBJ2-5; no definite D call. Germline-derived CDR1 and CDR2 are SGHVS and FNYEAQ. Trimming stripped 1 base from V and 6 bases from J, with 9 bases between. This CDR3 is built from 13 residues. The CDR3 DNA is TGTGCCAGCAGCTTAGGGCCTTGGAAGACCCAGTACTTC. Its translation is CASSLGPWKTQYF.

This clonotype has just a few counts. This chain uses TRBV28 with TRBJ1-3; D remains unclear. With 1 base removed from V and 4 bases from J, the gap between germline ends came to 5 bases. Germline V gene lookup returns CDR1 MDHEN and CDR2 SYDVKM. The CDR3 contains 13 residues. The CDR3 region has the DNA TGTGCCAGCAGTTTATCCCGCGGAAACACCATATATTTT. This sequence encodes CASSLSRGNTIYF.

The chain carries TRBV5-8 and TRBJ1-6; 7 positions match TRBD1. Trimming removed 4 bases from V and 7 bases from J; junction bases left unmatched: 11. This CDR3 spans 16 amino acids. Germline assignment: CDR1 SGHTS and CDR2 YDEGEE. CDR3 DNA sequence: TGTGCCAGCAGCCGTGTGATGAGGGGGCGCAATTCACCCCTCCACTTT. Protein product: CASSRVMRGRNSPLHF.

This clonotype appeared a few times. V and J are TRBV3-1 and TRBJ2-1, with 13 bases lining up with TRBD2. V shed 6 bases, J shed 4 bases, and the junction held 3 bases outside the gene matches. Germline assignment: CDR1 LGHDT and CDR2 YNNKEL (reference sequence). CDR3 length equals 15 residues. CDR3 sequence (DNA): TGTGCCAGCAGACCGGGACTAGCGGGATACAATGAGCAGTTCTTC. Its protein is CASRPGLAGYNEQFF.

This clonotype was observed many times. The chain is built from TRBV12-3 or TRBV12-4 and TRBJ1-5; 7 nucleotides line up with TRBD1. The CDR3 sequence is 13 residues long. J was trimmed by 5 bases and V by 6 bases; bases with no gene match: 4. This CDR3 is CASRETGDQPQHF. CDR3 nucleotide sequence: TGTGCCAGCAGGGAAACAGGGGATCAGCCCCAGCATTTT.

This clonotype showed up just a few times. CDR3 in amino acids: CASRRDRGNSPLHF. CDR3 nucleotide sequence: TGTGCCAGCCGACGGGACAGGGGTAATTCACCCCTCCACTTT. The V and J genes are TRBV7-9 and TRBJ1-6; 10 nucleotides align to TRBD1. Germline V CDR1 and CDR2: SEHNR, FQNEAQ (reference sequence). The CDR3 spans 14 residues. Trimming cost V 8 bases and J 6 bases; bases outside gene matches: 4.

The V gene is TRBV20-1, the J gene TRBJ1-2, with D uncertain. There are 13 residues in the CDR3. Germline values: CDR1 DFQATT, CDR2 SNEGSKA (reference sequence). Trimming took 6 bases from V and 7 from J, leaving 18 bases between them. In nucleotides, the CDR3 is TGCAGTGCCCCAAAGGCCAAGCTAAGTGGCTACACCTTC. Translated, it gives CSAPKAKLSGYTF.